Shown below are 18 T cell receptor beta chains from a single sample sequenced in a study of T-cell memory formation after mild COVID-19. TCRdb reprocessed the 5' RACE reads via MiXCR and lists one record per CDR3 protein. The sample has about 470,000 distinct CDR3 sequences; about 23% are singletons. The sequencing input was PBMCs or a T cell subset sorted from them (not recorded which). The origin of the receptors is an adult woman who had mild COVID-19 (a few samples of this study predate the infection). Cell type and time point are not known.

The chain recombines TRBV5-6 with TRBJ1-4; 9 nucleotides match TRBD1. The ends lost 3 bases at V and 11 bases at J; junction bases unmatched: 5. The CDR3 totals 13 residues. Germline-derived CDR1 and CDR2 are SGHDT and YYEEEE. CDR3 sequence (DNA): TGTGCCAGCAGCTCAACAGGGGGCGCGAAACTGTTTTTT. The encoded protein is CASSSTGGAKLFF.

V gene TRBV7-2 combines with J gene TRBJ2-5; 8 nucleotides agree with TRBD2. Germline assignment: CDR1 SGHTA and CDR2 FQGNSA. V lost 5 bases to trimming and J lost 4 bases; unmatched junction nucleotides: 12. This CDR3 comprises 16 residues. CDR3 protein: CASSPARASGPETQYF. CDR3 sequence (DNA): TGTGCCAGCAGCCCCGCAAGGGCTAGCGGGCCAGAGACCCAGTACTTC. Based on the CDR3 plus reference TRBV7-2 and TRBJ2-5, the full variable domain is GAGVSQSPSNKVTEKGKDVELRCDPISGHTALYWYRQSLGQGLEFLIYFQGNSAPDKSGLPSDRFSAERTGGSVSTLTIQRTQQEDSAVYLCASSPARASGPETQYFGPGTRLLVL.

The chain recombines TRBV18 with TRBJ1-1; D is perhaps TRBD1 (5 bases). The germline V gene encodes CDR1 KGHSH and CDR2 LQKENI. V was clipped by 2 bases and J by 11 bases, with 12 bases between them. CDR3 length equals 12 residues. The CDR3 is CASSPWRGDAFF. The CDR3 DNA reads TGTGCCAGCTCACCATGGAGGGGTGATGCTTTCTTT. Full variable domain (rest looked up from reference TRBV18 and TRBJ1-1): NAGVMQNPRHLVRRRGQEARLRCSPMKGHSHVYWYRQLPEEGLKFMVYLQKENIIDESGMPKERFSAEFPKEGPSILRIQQVVRGDSAAYFCASSPWRGDAFFGQGTRLTVV.

In this sample, this clonotype turned up a few times. The chain employs TRBV11-2 and TRBJ2-2, with D tentatively TRBD1 (6 bases). V was shortened by 0 bases and J by 3 bases, with 8 bases between the two germline ends. The CDR3 is 15 residues long. Looked up from germline, CDR1 is SGHAT and CDR2 is FQNNGV. CDR3 region: CASSLEGHHTGELFF. CDR3 DNA sequence: TGTGCCAGCAGCTTAGAGGGACACCACACCGGGGAGCTGTTTTTT. The full variable domain, completed using reference TRBV11-2 and TRBJ2-2, is EAGVAQSPRYKIIEKRQSVAFWCNPISGHATLYWYQQILGQGPKLLIQFQNNGVVDDSQLPKDRFSAERLKGVDSTLKIQPAKLEDSAVYLCASSLEGHHTGELFFGEGSRLTVL.

Ten or more counts support this clonotype. CDR3 protein: CASNHRDSPPFYGYTF. CDR3 nucleotide sequence: TGTGCCAGCAACCACCGGGACTCTCCTCCCTTCTATGGCTACACCTTC. The rearrangement joins TRBV7-9 to TRBJ1-2; possible D gene TRBD1, 5 bases. V lost 7 bases to trimming and J lost 4 bases, with 22 bases between them. From germline, CDR1 is SEHNR and CDR2 FQNEAQ (reference sequence). CDR3 length: 16 amino acids.

V gene TRBV20-1 combines with J gene TRBJ2-5; 13 positions agree with TRBD2. Germline CDR1 and CDR2: DFQATT and SNEGSKA (reference sequence). The V segment lost 5 bases and the J segment 0 bases; nucleotides outside the gene matches: 15. The CDR3 extends over 19 amino acids. This CDR3 reads CSARAPGLAGPFNQETQYF. The CDR3 DNA is TGCAGTGCTCGAGCTCCGGGACTAGCGGGGCCTTTTAACCAAGAGACCCAGTACTTC.

The chain has TRBV3-1 and TRBJ1-4; 7 bases are a match to TRBD1. This CDR3 contains 16 residues. Unmatched junction bases numbered 9, after V lost 1 base and J lost 7 bases. Germline CDR1 reads LGHDT; CDR2 reads YNNKEL (reference sequence). The CDR3 loop is CASSQASATGIEKLFF. CDR3 sequence (DNA): TGTGCCAGCAGCCAAGCGTCAGCGACAGGGATTGAAAAACTGTTTTTT. The full variable domain, with the rest looked up from reference TRBV3-1 and TRBJ1-4, is DTAVSQTPKYLVTQMGNDKSIKCEQNLGHDTMYWYKQDSKKFLKIMFSYNNKELIINETVPNRFSPKSPDKAHLNLHINSLELGDSAVYFCASSQASATGIEKLFFGSGTQLSVL.

The chain joins TRBV11-3 to TRBJ2-1; D unresolved. There are 11 residues in the CDR3. The germline V and J ends were trimmed by 5 bases and 7 bases, with 6 bases remaining between them. CDR1 is SGHNT, CDR2 YENEEA, per germline. The CDR3 region has the DNA TGTGCCAGCAGCGTAAAAAATGAGCAGTTCTTC. Its translation: CASSVKNEQFF.

The CDR3 here is CATGRGTDTQYF. DNA for the CDR3: TGTGCCACGGGGAGGGGCACAGATACGCAGTATTTT. The chain employs TRBV12-3 or TRBV12-4 and TRBJ2-3, with TRBD2 matching 7 bases. Germline trimming cut 10 bases from V and 1 base from J; bases unmatched to any gene: 2. The CDR3 runs to 12 residues.

This clonotype was detected only a few times. This sequence joins TRBV5-1 and TRBJ1-2; 10 bases align to TRBD1. Trimming cost V 4 bases and J 6 bases; bases outside gene matches: 6. The CDR3 is 14 residues long. In germline, CDR1 is SGHRS, CDR2 YFSETQ. CDR3 sequence: CASSPGQGSDGYTF. CDR3 coding DNA: TGCGCCAGCAGCCCGGGACAGGGGAGCGATGGCTACACCTTC.

There are a few counts of this clonotype. The J gene is TRBJ1-3, the V gene TRBV12-3 or TRBV12-4, with 11 bases matching TRBD1. The trim removed 8 bases at V and 4 bases at J, leaving 4 bases unmatched. The CDR3 length is 14 residues. The CDR3 spells CASGDRGIGNTIYF. CDR3 nucleotide sequence: TGTGCCAGCGGGGACAGGGGGATCGGAAACACCATATATTTT.

This clonotype was counted only a few times. The chain couples TRBV6-2 or TRBV6-3 to TRBJ2-1; the match to TRBD2 covers 8 bases. The CDR3 covers 20 residues. V shed 2 bases, J shed 1 base, and the junction held 16 bases outside the gene matches. From germline, CDR1 is MNHEY and CDR2 SVGEGT. CDR3 loop: CASSYQPGLVRARSYNEQFF. CDR3 nucleotides: TGTGCCAGCAGTTACCAACCGGGACTAGTCCGGGCAAGGTCCTACAATGAGCAGTTCTTC.

This chain joins TRBV6-5 and TRBJ1-1, with D possibly matching TRBD1 (6 bases). Germline loops: CDR1 MNHEY, CDR2 SVGAGI. V was clipped by 6 bases and J by 3 bases, with 14 bases between them. This CDR3 comprises 14 residues. This chain's CDR3 is CASRRDTGYTEAFF. CDR3 coding DNA: TGTGCCAGCAGGAGAGATACAGGGTACACTGAAGCTTTCTTT.

CDR3 protein: CATSRDHRKLDYGYTF. Written as DNA, the CDR3 is TGTGCCACCAGCAGAGATCATAGGAAGTTGGACTATGGCTACACCTTC. The chain has TRBV15 and TRBJ1-2; D ambiguous. Germline CDR1 reads LNHNV; CDR2 reads YYDKDF (reference sequence). The V end was cut by 0 bases, the J end by 3 bases, with 14 bases between. The CDR3 spans 16 residues.

The chain employs TRBV7-2 and TRBJ2-3, with TRBD2 matching 8 bases. The CDR3 has 14 amino acids. J gave up 4 bases and V 1 base, and 1 base lay outside the gene matches. CDR1 and CDR2 (germline): SGHTA, FQGNSA. The CDR3 region has the DNA TGTGCCAGCAGCTTAGGGGGACTAGCAGATACGCAGTATTTT. Amino acids: CASSLGGLADTQYF.

This rearrangement joins TRBV30 to TRBJ2-1; D is ambiguous. The V end was cut by 4 bases, the J end by 13 bases, with 14 bases between. The CDR3 is made up of 11 amino acids. Germline V gene sequence: CDR1 GTSNPN, CDR2 SVGIG (reference sequence). CDR3 sequence (DNA): TGTGCCTGGATGGATAATGTTATTCAGTTCTTC. As protein: CAWMDNVIQFF.

The gene calls are TRBV10-3 and TRBJ1-1; 7 bases agree with TRBD1. The V gene's germline CDR1 is ENHRY and CDR2 SYGVKD. The CDR3 is 17 amino acids. Losses at the gene ends were 0 bases for V and 2 bases for J; bases not matched to a gene: 9. CDR3 residues: CAISESSHGQVNTEAFF. CDR3 DNA: TGTGCCATCAGTGAGTCTAGCCATGGACAGGTCAACACTGAAGCTTTCTTT.

The genes are TRBV6-4 and TRBJ2-7; D perhaps matches TRBD1 (7 bases). CDR1 and CDR2 (germline): MRHNA, SNTAGT. The CDR3 extends over 15 amino acids. The V end was cut by 4 bases, the J end by 2 bases, with 15 bases between. The CDR3 here is CASSASPGGTYEQYF. In DNA form, the CDR3 reads TGTGCCAGCAGTGCCAGTCCAGGGGGGACCTACGAGCAGTACTTC.